These 23 T cell receptor beta chains share one sample of origin, sequenced in a study of CD8+CD57+ T cells in acquired aplastic anemia. Patients selected for sequencing had displayed CD8+CD57+ cell expansion by flow cytometry. CDR3 and TCR beta VDJ profiling relied on genomic DNA as the template. TCRdb processed the reads anew with MiXCR; each CDR3 protein has one entry. The sample carries some 170,000 distinct CDR3 sequences, under 55% recorded once. The material sequenced was sorted CD4+, CD8+, or CD8+CD57+ T cells (not recorded which) from PBMCs. The receptors here all came from a human donor with aplastic anemia.

Details on this clonotype: A read error is possible here, since a much larger clone lies one base away. V usage is TRBV10-3 and J usage is TRBJ2-1, with a tentative D call TRBD2 (6 bases). Germline loops: CDR1 ENHRY, CDR2 SYGVKD. V lost 7 bases to trimming and J lost 7 bases, with 14 bases between them. The CDR3 loop spans 13 amino acids. CDR3 amino acids: CAITPAGRNEQFF. CDR3 bases: TGTGCCATCACCCCGGCGGGGAGGAATGAGCAGTTCTTC.

This clonotype was counted ten times or more. The chain has TRBV2 and TRBJ1-6; possibly TRBD1 for D (6 bases). Trimming took off 3 bases at V and 12 bases at J, with 9 bases between the two ends. This CDR3 is built from 12 residues. The germline gives CDR1 SNHLY, CDR2 FYNNEI. CDR3 DNA sequence: TGTGCCAGCAGTGACACAGGGCGACCCCTCCACTTT. Translating gives CASSDTGRPLHF.

The chain has TRBV5-3 and TRBJ2-5, with 11 nucleotides matching TRBD1. TRBV5-3 is labeled an ORF, and its function is uncertain. This CDR3 contains 14 residues. V shed 8 bases and J 5 bases; nucleotides not matched to a gene: 8. CDR3 nucleotide sequence: TGTGCCAGCAGCCGGGGACAGGGGGAGGAGACCCAGTACTTC. The encoded protein is CASSRGQGEETQYF.

The V and J genes are TRBV20-1 and TRBJ2-7, with TRBD2 matching 14 bases. J was trimmed by 6 bases and V by 6 bases; bases with no gene match: 7. The CDR3 length is 14 residues. Germline CDR1 reads DFQATT; CDR2 reads SNEGSKA (reference sequence). The CDR3 sequence is CSARLAGGPGEQYF. The CDR3 DNA follows: TGCAGTGCGAGACTAGCGGGGGGGCCTGGCGAGCAGTACTTC.

The genes are TRBV5-5 and TRBJ2-5, with D possibly matching TRBD2 (6 bases). Looked up from germline, CDR1 is SGHKS and CDR2 is YYEKEE (reference sequence). The CDR3 is 14 amino acids. V lost 4 bases and J lost 5, with 15 bases in between. The CDR3 DNA sequence: TGTGCCAGCAGCCCCCGACTTGGGGGGGAGACCCAGTACTTC. This translates into CASSPRLGGETQYF.

This clonotype was found many times. The chain carries TRBV2 and TRBJ2-2; D remains unclear. CDR3 length: 14 amino acids. V was cut by 4 bases and J by 5 bases, with 11 bases left in between. From germline, CDR1 is SNHLY and CDR2 FYNNEI. CDR3 in DNA: TGTGCCAGCAGTGGCCACCCGAGGACCGGGGAGCTGTTTTTT. Encoded protein: CASSGHPRTGELFF.

This chain uses TRBV14 with TRBJ2-1, with TRBD1 matching 7 bases. The J segment lost 10 bases and the V segment lost 4 bases, leaving 10 bases of the junction unmatched. CDR1 is SGHDN, CDR2 FVKESK, per germline. This CDR3 is built from 14 residues. In DNA form, the CDR3 reads TGTGCCAGCAGCCCCGGGACAGAAAAGCGGGAGCAGTTCTTC. Translating gives CASSPGTEKREQFF.

This clonotype was counted ten times or more. The chain has TRBV6-2 or TRBV6-3 and TRBJ1-6; D not certain. CDR1 is MNHEY, CDR2 SVGEGT, per germline. The length of the CDR3 is 15 residues. Trimming took 7 bases from V and 7 from J, leaving 17 bases between them. As DNA, the CDR3 is TGTGCCAGCATCGAAACCCCCGGCGGGAATTCACCCCTCCACTTT. The encoded protein is CASIETPGGNSPLHF.

The rearrangement joins TRBV19 to TRBJ2-3; 8 bases match TRBD2. V lost 7 bases, J lost 4 bases, and 7 bases stayed unmatched. Germline CDR1 is LNHDA and CDR2 is SQIVND (reference sequence). The CDR3 covers 14 residues. This chain's CDR3 is CASKSGSNADTQYF. CDR3 sequence (DNA): TGTGCCAGTAAAAGCGGGAGTAATGCAGATACGCAGTATTTT.

CDR3 coding DNA: TGCAGTGCTAGAGCGGGGGGGCAGGGAGGGACCCAGTACTTC. This codes for CSARAGGQGGTQYF. This chain uses TRBV20-1 with TRBJ2-5, with 8 bases that match TRBD2. The CDR3 extends over 14 amino acids. V gave up 1 base and J gave up 7 bases; unmatched junction bases: 8. Germline V lookup: CDR1 DFQATT, CDR2 SNEGSKA (reference sequence).

V usage is TRBV7-6 and J usage is TRBJ2-1; no firm D call. In germline, CDR1 is SGHVS, CDR2 FNYEAQ. This CDR3 has 12 amino acids. V lost 2 bases to trimming and J lost 7 bases, with 6 bases between them. The CDR3 protein is CASSLTVNEQFF. The DNA of the CDR3 is TGTGCCAGCAGCTTAACGGTGAATGAGCAGTTCTTC.

The J gene is TRBJ2-3, the V gene TRBV24-1, with 11 positions matching TRBD2. With 4 bases clipped from V and 5 bases from J, the junction kept 10 bases outside the gene matches. Germline loops: CDR1 KGHDR, CDR2 SFDVKD. This CDR3 region has 17 residues. Here the CDR3 DNA reads TGTGCCACCAGTGACGGACTTAGCGGGGGGGCCAGAGATACGCAGTATTTT. Its protein product is CATSDGLSGGARDTQYF.

The chain links TRBV4-1 to TRBJ2-7, with 13 bases identical to TRBD2. Trimming removed 3 bases from V and 3 bases from J; junction bases left unmatched: 2. This CDR3 spans 15 amino acids. From germline, CDR1 is MGHRA and CDR2 YSYEKL. The chain's CDR3 is CASSQGLAGNYEQYF. The CDR3 nucleotides are TGCGCCAGCAGCCAGGGACTAGCGGGGAACTACGAGCAGTACTTC.

This clonotype was recorded at least ten times. This chain joins TRBV5-1 and TRBJ2-1; D unresolved. The CDR3 consists of 18 residues. The V end was cut by 0 bases, the J end by 4 bases, with 20 bases between. CDR1 SGHRS and CDR2 YFSETQ come from the germline V gene. The CDR3 reads CASSLDPSSMGAYNEQFF. The CDR3 DNA sequence: TGCGCCAGCAGCTTGGATCCCTCTTCCATGGGTGCGTACAATGAGCAGTTCTTC.

This clonotype was detected a few times. A much larger clone is a single base away; this may be a read error. The DNA for the CDR3 is TGTGCCAGCAGCTCGGTGGGCAACACTGAAGCTTTCTTT. It translates to CASSSVGNTEAFF. The chain combines TRBV5-4 with TRBJ1-1; unclear D gene. V lost 3 bases and J lost 2, with 8 bases in between. This CDR3 is built from 13 residues. Germline-derived CDR1 and CDR2 are SGHNT and YYREEE (reference sequence).

This clonotype has only a few counts. The chain carries TRBV10-3 and TRBJ1-2; 10 bases are a match to TRBD1. V lost 6 bases to trimming and J lost 4 bases; unmatched junction nucleotides: 5. Germline CDR1 is ENHRY and CDR2 is SYGVKD. The CDR3 length is 14 residues. The CDR3 DNA reads as TGTGCCATCAGCGGGACAGGGGATCCCTATGGCTACACCTTC. This gives the protein CAISGTGDPYGYTF.

The chain recombines TRBV2 with TRBJ2-7; D not resolved. CDR3 size: 14 residues. Between the trimmed V and J ends, which lost 1 base and 0 bases, there was a span of 7 bases. Germline-derived CDR1 and CDR2 are SNHLY and FYNNEI. In DNA, the CDR3 is TGTGCCAGCAGTGAAGGACTCCTCTCCTACGAGCAGTACTTC. The encoded protein is CASSEGLLSYEQYF. Variable domain in full (rest from reference TRBV2 and TRBJ2-7): EPEVTQTPSHQVTQMGQEVILRCVPISNHLYFYWYRQILGQKVEFLVSFYNNEISEKSEIFDDQFSVERPDGSNFTLKIRSTKLEDSAMYFCASSEGLLSYEQYFGPGTRLTVT.

The CDR3 region has the DNA TGTGCCAGCAGCTATTGGGGACTAGCAGATCCAGATACGCAGTATTTT. Amino acid sequence: CASSYWGLADPDTQYF. This sequence joins TRBV11-1 and TRBJ2-3; TRBD2 aligns across 9 bases. Germline V lookup: CDR1 SGHAT, CDR2 FQDESV (reference sequence). The CDR3 has 16 residues. V lost 4 bases and J lost 4; bases outside the gene matches: 9.

This clonotype was seen ten or more times. Here the CDR3 reads CASSHREVYYGYTF. Here the CDR3 DNA reads TGTGCCAGCAGCCACAGGGAAGTCTACTATGGCTACACCTTC. The genes are TRBV6-1 and TRBJ1-2; tentative D call: TRBD1 (6 bases). Germline CDR1 MNHNS, CDR2 SASEGT. This CDR3 region has 14 residues. Trimming took 6 bases from V and 3 from J, leaving 14 bases between them.

This clonotype was seen ten or more times. CDR3 protein: CASSLAQGRGTEAFF. The CDR3 region has the DNA TGCGCCAGCAGCTTGGCCCAGGGGCGGGGGACTGAAGCTTTCTTT. The chain couples TRBV5-1 to TRBJ1-1; possible D gene TRBD1, 6 bases. The CDR3 sequence is 15 residues long. V lost 0 bases, J lost 5 bases, and 14 bases lay in between. The germline V gene encodes CDR1 SGHRS and CDR2 YFSETQ.

This clonotype appeared many times. J is TRBJ2-3 and V is TRBV19; 9 nucleotides align to TRBD1. Germline loops: CDR1 LNHDA, CDR2 SQIVND (reference sequence). The CDR3 runs 14 residues. The trim removed 6 bases at V and 3 bases at J, leaving 4 bases unmatched. DNA for the CDR3: TGTGCCAGTAGGGGACAGGGAGCAACAGATACGCAGTATTTT. Translating gives CASRGQGATDTQYF.

Only one count was recorded for this clonotype. The chain has TRBV14 and TRBJ2-7; 7 bases map to TRBD2. CDR1 and CDR2 from the germline V gene are SGHDN and FVKESK. The CDR3 extends over 16 amino acids. Losses at the gene ends were 3 bases for V and 3 bases for J; bases not matched to a gene: 11. CDR3 region: CASSHRLAAWLYEQYF. The CDR3 DNA follows: TGTGCCAGCAGCCACCGACTAGCCGCTTGGCTCTACGAGCAGTACTTC. Using reference TRBV14 and TRBJ2-7 for the parts outside the CDR3, the full variable domain is EAGVTQFPSHSVIEKGQTVTLRCDPISGHDNLYWYRRVMGKEIKFLLHFVKESKQDESGMPNNRFLAERTGGTYSTLKVQPAELEDSGVYFCASSHRLAAWLYEQYFGPGTRLTVT.

The V call is TRBV6-2 or TRBV6-3, the J call TRBJ2-2; D is unclear. V was trimmed by 7 bases and J by 8 bases, leaving 17 bases between them. CDR1 MNHEY and CDR2 SVGEGT come from the germline V gene. This CDR3 spans 14 amino acids. The CDR3 nucleotides are TGTGCCAGCACCAACATACAAAGACCGGGGGAGCTGTTTTTT. Translation gives CASTNIQRPGELFF.